This T cell receptor beta chain was captured in a study of blood T cell repertoires in COVID-19. Study-level background: The United States, Italy and Spain supplied acute and convalescent COVID-19 samples.

The CDR3 loop spans 13 amino acids. V lost 6 bases to trimming and J lost 4 bases, with 10 bases between them. Germline loops: CDR1 SQVTM, CDR2 ANQGSEA. Method: immunoSEQ multiplex PCR; TCRdb's copy keeps in-frame clones and lacks some. The table has approximately 450,000 clones, roughly nine tenths seen once. Symptom resolution, clearance, or two negative PCRs marked the recovered donors of Cohort 3. The sample taken for sequencing was PBMCs or T cells enriched from blood (not recorded which). The chain employs TRBV29-1 and TRBJ1-6; D remains ambiguous. The origin of this receptor is a young man who had recovered from COVID-19. CDR3 in DNA: TGCAGCGTCGCCAACAATTATAATTCACCCCTCCACTTT. Its protein product is CSVANNYNSPLHF.